The present entry profiles one T cell receptor (beta chain) with its context. No antigen is known for it. Per-base qualities were not stored, and no clone one base away is much larger. The CDR3 numbers 16 residues from cysteine through phenylalanine. The only DNA kept is the CDR3, 48 bases in frame from the first base. Trimming leaves V shorter by 3 bases and J shorter by 0 bases, with the junction holding 5 bases beyond the gene matches. Based on the germline V gene, the CDR1 and CDR2 sequences are SGDLS and YYNGEE. The sample originates from a study of T cell responses to AZD1222 COVID-19 vaccine (dated by TCRdb to 2020 to 2022). Some background on the complete study: Because spike-specific TCR depth and breadth did not differ between the two schedules, AZD1222 recipients who got a second dose at roughly 4 weeks were pooled with those who got a second dose at roughly 12 weeks. Trial participants were enrolled by age into 18-55, 56-69 and 70-plus year subgroups, with around 150, 28 and 57 TCR-sequenced participants respectively. A total of just over 230 trial participants underwent TCR sequencing, of whom more than 200 had received two doses of AZD1222 and 26 had received two doses of the MenACWY control vaccine.

The study at large found these results: Nearly half of unique spike-specific TCRs reportedly recognized epitopes outside regions mutated in the B.1.351 and B.1.1.7 variants. Most participants were white British and females outnumbered males, and the authors suggested that clonal diversity may have been underestimated. A significant rise in spike-specific TCR breadth and depth was observed after two AZD1222 doses relative to day 0 and relative to MenACWY recipients. CD4 TCRs associated with the vaccine covered the entire spike protein, and the dominant responses were in regions 160-218 and 743-854. The 56-69-year group was small, and its depth increase did not reach significance, likely because of low power. No day 14 peak-response samples were available, so repertoires were characterized only after the peak T cell response. Conclusions about previously exposed vaccinees are limited because only five to seven AZD1222 recipients were SARS-CoV-2 seropositive at baseline.

Sample time point, as interpreted from the label and publication: baseline before first vaccination. Vaccinee samples were obtained from the UK trials COV001 and COV002, which included a single-blind randomized controlled phase 2/3 trial of AZD1222 (ChAdOx1 nCoV-19) in healthy adults. For TCRbeta chain sequencing, PBMC samples from trial participants were taken at day 0 and at day 28 after the second dose. The CDR3 regions of human TCRbeta chains were analyzed by immunosequencing. The paper's processing steps were these. Repertoire TCRs were checked for matches against a reference library of SARS-CoV-2-specific TCRs that had been generated using the MIRA antigen-specificity platform. Breadth was defined as the fraction of unique TCRs that were SARS-CoV-2-associated, and depth was defined as the fraction of total T cells that were SARS-CoV-2-associated. Using the MIRA data, each spike-specific TCR was assigned both to the spike region to which the TCR was reactive and to a CD4 or CD8 class. Log10-transformed breadth and depth values were compared by one-way ANOVA with Sidak's multiple comparisons tests. TCRdb mirrors the immuneACCESS table, restricted to in-frame sequences. Some clones are absent from its copies; in checked studies, under half trace to an unresolved V gene, and the reason for the others is unknown. Clone size and V and J calls were adopted from that table, with D and trimming inferred from the DNA. This sample has about 160,000 clones in its table, and roughly nine tenths of those were observed once. The ten largest make up approximately 2% of the sample.

This specimen was peripheral blood, taken on day 0 of AZD1222 vaccination. The sequence derives from an adult in good health. The chain joins TRBV9 to TRBJ1-4; TRBD1 agrees with 7 junctional bases. CDR3 region: CASSGGGGATNEKLFF. The nucleotide sequence is TGTGCCAGCAGCGGCGGAGGGGGCGCAACTAATGAAAAACTGTTTTTT.